This is a list of T cell receptor beta chains from one sample in a study of T cell changes during pregnancy in multiple sclerosis. Assay: immunoSEQ multiplex PCR; the TCRdb copy retains only in-frame clones and omits some. The table lists about 45,000 clones, roughly 88% of them singletons, with 1.4% in the top ten. Sequencing input: PBMCs (not recorded whether the cells were cultured). The receptors originated from a female donor with multiple sclerosis, enrolled in a pregnancy study. The CDR3 runs from the conserved cysteine through the conserved F or W. D genes are given only for firm matches. Clone sizes are given selectively: once, few, many, or a class where the clone is expanded.

d_call	clone_size	v_call	j_call	cdr3_aa	cdr3_nt
TRBD1	-	TRBV19	TRBJ1-3	CASSTRTGGHGNTIYF	TGTGCCAGTAGTACTCGGACAGGCGGACACGGAAACACCATATATTTT
-	once	TRBV27	TRBJ2-7	CASSLGTAATEQYF	TGTGCCAGCAGTTTGGGAACAGCCGCTACAGAGCAGTACTTC
-	-	TRBV11-2	TRBJ2-7	CASSPGLTYEQYF	TGTGCCAGCAGCCCGGGGCTGACCTACGAGCAGTACTTC
-	-	TRBV18	TRBJ2-1	CASSSVGLQNEQFF	TGTGCCAGCTCATCCGTCGGATTGCAAAATGAGCAGTTCTTC
-	-	TRBV6-1	TRBJ2-7	CASSGTGTNLYEQYF	TGTGCCAGCAGTGGAACCGGGACCAACCTCTACGAGCAGTACTTC
TRBD2	-	TRBV5-6	TRBJ2-5	CASSRKTSGVQETQYF	TGTGCCAGCAGCAGGAAGACTAGCGGCGTCCAAGAGACCCAGTACTTC
TRBD1	-	TRBV7-8	TRBJ1-2	CASSLVQGANYGYTF	TGTGCCAGCAGCTTAGTTCAGGGGGCGAACTATGGCTACACCTTC
-	once	TRBV2	TRBJ1-4	CASARQDASNEKLFF	TGTGCCAGCGCTAGACAGGACGCCAGTAACGAAAAACTGTTTTTT
-	-	TRBV4-1	TRBJ2-3	CASSQDLLVSTDTQYF	TGCGCCAGCAGCCAAGATCTGCTAGTGAGCACAGATACGCAGTATTTT
TRBD2	-	TRBV5-3	TRBJ2-3	CARSPGTSGRDTQYF	TGTGCCAGAAGCCCCGGGACTAGCGGGAGAGATACGCAGTATTTT
TRBD1	few	TRBV19	TRBJ1-2	CASSVGTGEYGYTF	TGTGCCAGTAGTGTTGGGACAGGGGAATATGGCTACACCTTC
TRBD1	-	TRBV28	TRBJ1-4	CASVPRDRSPRKLFF	TGTGCCAGTGTGCCTCGGGACAGGTCCCCACGAAAACTGTTTTTT
TRBD2	-	TRBV9	TRBJ2-3	CASSVEVSGSTDTQYF	TGTGCCAGCAGCGTAGAGGTTAGCGGGAGCACAGATACGCAGTATTTT
TRBD1	-	TRBV28	TRBJ1-4	CASRNMDRPNEKLFF	TGTGCCAGCAGAAACATGGACAGGCCGAATGAAAAACTGTTTTTT
-	-	TRBV4-1	TRBJ2-2	CASSFGGESPGELFF	TGCGCCAGCAGTTTTGGGGGAGAAAGCCCCGGGGAGCTGTTTTTT
TRBD1	-	TRBV27	TRBJ2-4	CASSTGQGNIQYF	TGTGCCAGCAGCACCGGACAGGGTAACATTCAGTACTTC
-	-	TRBV18	TRBJ2-5	CASSPAFTTPLQETQYF	TGTGCCAGCTCACCAGCTTTTACGACACCCCTTCAAGAGACCCAGTACTTC
-	-	TRBV6-1	TRBJ1-1	CASSEAVGAQGDEAFF	TGTGCCAGCAGTGAAGCCGTAGGGGCGCAAGGGGATGAAGCTTTCTTT
TRBD1	-	TRBV6-6	TRBJ1-5	CASTKTGVSNQPQHF	TGTGCCAGCACCAAAACAGGGGTGAGCAATCAGCCCCAGCATTTT
-	-	TRBV7-2	TRBJ2-1	CASSLSLYNEQFF	TGTGCCAGCAGCTTAAGCCTGTACAATGAGCAGTTCTTC
TRBD1	-	TRBV5-1	TRBJ1-1	CASSGGQGTPEAFF	TGCGCCAGCAGCGGGGGACAGGGAACCCCTGAAGCTTTCTTT
-	-	TRBV4-2	TRBJ1-5	CASSQLLSNQPQHF	TGTGCCAGCAGCCAACTTTTAAGCAATCAGCCCCAGCATTTT
TRBD1	-	TRBV7-2	TRBJ2-7	CASSYNPGTGGAGQYF	TGTGCCAGCAGCTACAACCCCGGGACAGGGGGCGCAGGGCAGTACTTC
TRBD1	-	TRBV5-1	TRBJ2-3	CASSFGQVGRDTQYF	TGCGCCAGCAGCTTCGGACAGGTTGGACGGGATACGCAGTATTTT
-	-	TRBV4-1	TRBJ1-5	CASSPGPGRYQPQHF	TGCGCCAGCAGCCCCGGACCCGGTCGGTATCAGCCCCAGCATTTT
-	-	TRBV19	TRBJ2-3	CASSPREGDTQYF	TGTGCCAGTAGTCCGCGTGAGGGTGATACGCAGTATTTT
-	-	TRBV18	TRBJ1-1	CASSPAEGGTEAFF	TGTGCCAGCTCCCCAGCGGAGGGAGGCACTGAAGCTTTCTTT
-	-	TRBV30	TRBJ1-5	CAWTGEGNQPQHF	TGTGCCTGGACCGGGGAGGGCAATCAGCCCCAGCATTTT
-	-	TRBV7-2	TRBJ2-5	CASSFLETQYF	TGTGCCAGCAGCTTTTTGGAGACCCAGTACTTC
-	-	TRBV5-5	TRBJ2-1	CASSWDGSSYNEQFF	TGTGCCAGCAGCTGGGACGGTAGCTCCTACAATGAGCAGTTCTTC